The 17 T cell receptor beta chains in this list originate from one sample, sequenced in a study of shared clonotypes between healthy human individuals. The data were produced by immunoSEQ multiplex PCR, yet TCRdb's version contains in-frame clones alone and is incomplete. The sample shows about 79,000 clones, 60% to 70% of them seen only once. The sample comprised memory CD8+ T cells sorted from blood. The subset: CD45RO+ cells pooled with CCR7-negative TemRA cells. These receptors were collected from a man aged 25 to 40 in good health.

The rearrangement uses TRBV7-3 and TRBJ2-6; no firm D call. CDR1 and CDR2 from the germline V gene are SGHTA and FQGTGA. The V end lost 5 bases, the J end lost 2 bases, and 10 bases lay between the germline ends. The CDR3 loop spans 15 amino acids. Here the CDR3 reads CASSHKRAGANVLTF. The CDR3 DNA sequence: TGTGCCAGCAGCCACAAAAGGGCTGGGGCCAACGTCCTGACTTTC.

The chain recombines TRBV6-5 with TRBJ2-1; TRBD1 is a possible D gene (6 bases). V was clipped by 4 bases and J by 9 bases, with 13 bases between them. This CDR3 has 13 amino acids. Per germline, CDR1 MNHEY and CDR2 SVGAGI. As DNA, the CDR3 is TGTGCCAGCAGTTTTACATCAGGGGCTGAGCAGTTCTTC. As protein: CASSFTSGAEQFF.

The chain joins TRBV27 to TRBJ2-1; D remains unclear. Trimming took off 2 bases at V and 0 bases at J, with 11 bases between the two ends. The CDR3 totals 16 residues. In germline, CDR1 is MNHEY, CDR2 SMNVEV (reference sequence). CDR3: CASSLQGMSSYNEQFF. The CDR3 nucleotides read TGTGCCAGCAGTTTACAAGGGATGAGCTCCTACAATGAGCAGTTCTTC.

This clone was seen at least ten times. The chain joins TRBV9 to TRBJ2-3; 14 positions match TRBD2. From germline, CDR1 is SGDLS and CDR2 YYNGEE. The CDR3 extends over 17 amino acids. Unmatched junction bases numbered 2, after V lost 2 bases and J lost 0 bases. CDR3 loop: CASSVGTSGGSTDTQYF. In DNA, the CDR3 is TGTGCCAGCAGCGTCGGGACTAGCGGGGGTAGCACAGATACGCAGTATTTT.

On this clone itself: Within the sample, other DNA sequences also encode this same CDR3. The rearrangement joins TRBV28 to TRBJ1-5; D unclear. The CDR3 runs 14 residues. Trimming left V 5 bases short and J 0 bases short, with 8 bases between. Germline lookup yields CDR1 MDHEN and CDR2 SYDVKM. CDR3 loop: CASSEGYSNQPQHF. CDR3 in DNA: TGTGCCAGCAGTGAAGGATATAGCAATCAGCCCCAGCATTTT.

This clone was detected a few times. This chain links TRBV11-2 with TRBJ2-7; 7 nucleotides line up with TRBD2. J gave up 5 bases and V 4 bases, and 2 bases lay outside the gene matches. The CDR3 extends over 12 amino acids. Per germline, CDR1 SGHAT and CDR2 FQNNGV. The CDR3 bases are TGTGCCAGCAGCTACAGCGGGAACGAGCAGTACTTC. Encoded protein: CASSYSGNEQYF. The full variable domain, in which reference TRBV11-2 and TRBJ2-7 provide the parts outside the CDR3, is EAGVAQSPRYKIIEKRQSVAFWCNPISGHATLYWYQQILGQGPKLLIQFQNNGVVDDSQLPKDRFSAERLKGVDSTLKIQPAKLEDSAVYLCASSYSGNEQYFGPGTRLTVT.

The V gene is TRBV29-1, the J gene TRBJ1-1; no reliable D call. The germline V gene encodes CDR1 SQVTM and CDR2 ANQGSEA. Trimming left V 8 bases short and J 7 bases short, with 14 bases between. This CDR3 is built from 11 residues. CDR3 region: CSPLILGEAFF. In nucleotides, the CDR3 is TGCAGCCCGTTAATACTGGGTGAAGCTTTCTTT.

This clone was recorded a few times. The V call is TRBV2, the J call TRBJ1-2, with D hard to call. CDR3 length: 14 residues. The germline gives CDR1 SNHLY, CDR2 FYNNEI. The V gene lost 3 bases and the J gene lost 8 bases, with 16 bases spanning the gap. CDR3 DNA sequence: TGTGCCAGCAGTGACAGACGGACGGGTGCAGGCTACACCTTC. Translating gives CASSDRRTGAGYTF.

The V and J genes are TRBV4-1 and TRBJ1-4; 7 positions agree with TRBD1. V trimming: 4 bases; J trimming: 4 bases; junction bases outside the gene matches: 6. Germline CDR1 MGHRA, CDR2 YSYEKL. CDR3 length equals 15 residues. CDR3 in DNA: TGCGCCAGCAGCCTGGGGACAGCTCATAATGAAAAACTGTTTTTT. Encoded protein: CASSLGTAHNEKLFF.

The chain joins TRBV7-6 to TRBJ1-1; perhaps TRBD1 as D (6 bases). CDR3 length: 13 residues. Trimming stripped 4 bases from V and 3 bases from J, with 9 bases between. From germline, CDR1 is SGHVS and CDR2 FNYEAQ. The CDR3 DNA follows: TGTGCCAGCAGCTCGGGGGCCTACACTGAAGCTTTCTTT. It translates to CASSSGAYTEAFF.

This clone was counted only a few times. The chain has TRBV5-6 and TRBJ1-3; D is unresolved. Trimming left V 1 base short and J 4 bases short, with 6 bases between. Germline CDR1 reads SGHDT; CDR2 reads YYEEEE. This CDR3 contains 13 residues. The CDR3 reads CASSLYNGNTIYF. The CDR3 DNA sequence: TGTGCCAGCAGCTTGTACAACGGAAACACCATATATTTT.

V and J are TRBV10-3 and TRBJ2-3, with 10 bases aligning to TRBD2. The CDR3 totals 18 residues. CDR1 and CDR2 from the germline V gene are ENHRY and SYGVKD. The ends lost 4 bases at V and 1 base at J; junction bases unmatched: 11. In nucleotides, the CDR3 is TGTGCCATCAGTGCTCTAGCGGGAGATGGTCTGGGCACAGATACGCAGTATTTT. Protein: CAISALAGDGLGTDTQYF.

This clone has just a few counts. The CDR3 bases are TGCGCCAGCAGCCCCGGGACAGGAGGTTACGAGCAGTACTTC. Its protein is CASSPGTGGYEQYF. The chain is built from TRBV5-1 and TRBJ2-7, with 8 bases identical to TRBD1. This CDR3 has 14 residues. V lost 4 bases and J lost 4; bases outside the gene matches: 7. Looked up from germline, CDR1 is SGHRS and CDR2 is YFSETQ.

This clone was detected a few times. The V and J genes are TRBV5-5 and TRBJ2-7; 10 positions agree with TRBD1. Germline CDR1 SGHKS, CDR2 YYEKEE (reference sequence). Trimming at V came to 0 bases and at J to 0 bases, leaving 9 bases not matched to a gene. This CDR3 contains 18 residues. Here the CDR3 DNA reads TGTGCCAGCAGCTTGGGGGACAGGGGCCTCTCGGCCTCCTACGAGCAGTACTTC. Protein sequence: CASSLGDRGLSASYEQYF.

The chain couples TRBV10-3 to TRBJ2-1; 8 bases map to TRBD2. The CDR3 runs 14 residues. With V trimmed by 6 bases and J by 7 bases, 8 bases remained unmatched. The germline gives CDR1 ENHRY, CDR2 SYGVKD. CDR3 in DNA: TGTGCCATCAGGCGGGGGGTGGGTAGTAATGAGCAGTTCTTC. Its translation: CAIRRGVGSNEQFF.

The chain couples TRBV7-9 to TRBJ2-6, with D possibly TRBD1 on 6 matching bases. CDR1 is SEHNR, CDR2 FQNEAQ, per germline (reference sequence). The CDR3 runs 18 residues. The germline V and J ends were trimmed by 4 bases and 4 bases, with 20 bases remaining between them. CDR3 bases: TGTGCCAGCAGCTCGGAACTACAACAGGGTACCGGGGCCAACGTCCTGACTTTC. It specifies CASSSELQQGTGANVLTF. The full variable domain, completed using reference TRBV7-9 and TRBJ2-6, is DTGVSQNPRHKITKRGQNVTFRCDPISEHNRLYWYRQTLGQGPEFLTYFQNEAQLEKSRLLSDRFSAERPKGSFSTLEIQRTEQGDSAMYLCASSSELQQGTGANVLTFGAGSRLTVL.

This clone has a handful of counts. This chain connects TRBV7-2 to TRBJ2-7, with 9 nucleotides matching TRBD1. CDR1 and CDR2 from the germline V gene are SGHTA and FQGNSA. The CDR3 has 16 amino acids. V lost 5 bases and J lost 2; bases outside the gene matches: 10. CDR3 protein: CASSRSRDRDTYEQYF. The DNA for the CDR3 is TGTGCCAGCAGCAGAAGCCGGGACAGGGACACCTACGAGCAGTACTTC.